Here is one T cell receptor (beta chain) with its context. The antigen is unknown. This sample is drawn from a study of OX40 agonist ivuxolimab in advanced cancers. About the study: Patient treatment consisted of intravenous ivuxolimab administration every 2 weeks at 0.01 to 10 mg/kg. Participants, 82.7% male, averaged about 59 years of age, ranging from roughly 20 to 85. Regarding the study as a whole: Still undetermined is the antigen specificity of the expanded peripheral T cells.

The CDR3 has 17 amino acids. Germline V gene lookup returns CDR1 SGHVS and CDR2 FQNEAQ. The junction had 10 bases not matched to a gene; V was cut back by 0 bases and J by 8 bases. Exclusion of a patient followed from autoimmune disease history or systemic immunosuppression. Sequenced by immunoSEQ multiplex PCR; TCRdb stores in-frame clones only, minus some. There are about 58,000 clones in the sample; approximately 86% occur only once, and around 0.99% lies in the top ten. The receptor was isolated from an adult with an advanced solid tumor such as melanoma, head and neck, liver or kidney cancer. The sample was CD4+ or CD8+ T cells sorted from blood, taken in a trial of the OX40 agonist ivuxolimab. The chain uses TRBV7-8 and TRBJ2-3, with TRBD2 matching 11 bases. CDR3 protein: CASSLATTSGAQGTQYF. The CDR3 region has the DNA TGTGCCAGCAGCTTAGCTACGACTAGCGGGGCCCAAGGTACGCAGTATTTT.